The rows below give T cell receptor beta chains drawn from one sample of a study of T cells in Graves' hyperthyroidism and ophthalmopathy. Using its own MiXCR run on the multiplex PCR reads, TCRdb lists one record per CDR3 protein. The table records about 600,000 distinct CDR3 sequences, 14% of them present only once. Input material: blood. The source is a woman younger than 30 with Graves' ophthalmopathy. CDR3s include the opening cysteine and the closing phenylalanine or tryptophan. Fields, in order: V gene, D gene, clone size, J gene, CDR3 protein, CDR3 DNA. A D gene is named only where the DNA matches it firmly. Not all rows give a size; the values are once, few, many and, for expanded clones, a class.

>TRBV7-2|TRBD1|many|TRBJ2-7
CASSMDRGRQEQYF
TGTGCCAGCAGCATGGACAGGGGGCGCCAAGAGCAGTACTTC
>TRBV4-3|-|many|TRBJ2-1
CASSQEESGYNEQFF
TGCGCCAGCAGCCAAGAGGAATCAGGGTACAATGAGCAGTTCTTC
>TRBV6-1|-|many|TRBJ1-2
CASSYISGLYGYTF
TGTGCCAGCAGTTACATCTCGGGGTTGTATGGCTACACCTTC
>TRBV10-3|TRBD2|-|TRBJ2-1
CAIRTSGYNEQFF
TGTGCCATCCGGACTAGCGGATACAATGAGCAGTTCTTC
>TRBV15|-|once|TRBJ1-4
CATSQEGVTNEKLFF
TGTGCCACCAGCCAGGAGGGAGTAACTAATGAAAAACTGTTTTTT
>TRBV10-3|TRBD2|many|TRBJ2-3
CAIRDGTSGRGADTQYF
TGTGCCATCAGGGACGGGACTAGCGGGAGGGGGGCAGATACGCAGTATTTT
>TRBV7-9|-|many|TRBJ2-1
CASDRNNEQFF
TGTGCCAGCGACAGAAACAATGAGCAGTTCTTC
>TRBV24-1|-|-|TRBJ2-1
CATSSLPLGSIGRGNEQFF
TGTGCCACCAGTTCTCTCCCACTAGGAAGCATAGGAAGGGGCAATGAGCAGTTCTTC
>TRBV7-2|-|many|TRBJ1-1
CASSPDRYGTEAFF
TGTGCCAGCAGCCCTGACAGGTATGGCACTGAAGCTTTCTTT
>TRBV6-2/TRBV6-3|-|few|TRBJ2-6
CASSYSGLTSGANVLTF
TGTGCCAGCAGTTATTCGGGGCTTACCTCTGGGGCCAACGTCCTGACTTTC
>TRBV28|-|few|TRBJ1-2
CALPAGPNYGYTF
TGTGCCCTACCGGCCGGACCAAACTATGGCTACACCTTC
>TRBV4-3|-|-|TRBJ1-6
CASSQDLVSNNSPLHF
TGCGCCAGCAGCCAAGATCTGGTGAGCAATAATTCACCCCTCCACTTT
>TRBV27|-|once|TRBJ1-5
CAGSFQSSNQSQHF
TGTGCCGGCAGTTTCCAGTCTAGCAATCAGTCCCAGCATTTT
>TRBV28|-|many|TRBJ1-3
CASSLFGGRSGNTIYF
TGTGCCAGCAGTTTATTCGGGGGAAGGTCTGGAAACACCATATATTTT
>TRBV11-2|-|many|TRBJ1-1
CASSPGPRTGEAFF
TGTGCCAGCAGCCCCGGACCCCGAACAGGGGAAGCTTTCTTT
>TRBV20-1|TRBD1|many|TRBJ1-4
CSAYEGAVNEKLFF
TGCAGTGCCTACGAGGGGGCAGTAAATGAAAAACTGTTTTTT
>TRBV9|-|-|TRBJ1-5
CASSVADSEGAQHF
TGTGCCAGCAGCGTAGCGGATTCGGAGGGGGCCCAGCATTTT
>TRBV15|-|-|TRBJ1-5
CATQRVGQPQHF
TGTGCCACCCAAAGAGTGGGGCAGCCCCAGCATTTT
>TRBV7-2|-|many|TRBJ1-2
CASSSDRWNYGYTF
TGTGCCAGCAGCTCCGACAGGTGGAACTATGGCTACACCTTC
>TRBV11-3|TRBD2|many|TRBJ2-7
CASSFSGTSGSYEQYF
TGTGCCAGCAGCTTTTCCGGGACTAGCGGGAGCTACGAGCAGTACTTC
>TRBV20-1|TRBD2|many|TRBJ2-1
CSAEILAEPAYNEQFF
TGCAGTGCTGAGATCCTAGCGGAACCAGCCTACAATGAGCAGTTCTTC
>TRBV10-3|TRBD1|many|TRBJ1-2
CAIRIQGEDYGYTF
TGTGCCATCAGGATACAGGGGGAGGACTATGGCTACACCTTC
>TRBV11-2|-|many|TRBJ1-1
CASSLSGRHTEAFF
TGTGCCAGCAGCTTATCGGGACGTCACACTGAAGCTTTCTTT
>TRBV20-1|-|many|TRBJ1-2
CSASLNTF
TGCAGTGCTAGTCTTAACACCTTC
>TRBV12-3/TRBV12-4|TRBD1|few|TRBJ1-4
CASSLVQGGSEKLFF
TGTGCCAGCAGTTTAGTGCAGGGGGGGAGTGAAAAACTGTTTTTT
>TRBV18|TRBD1|-|TRBJ1-2
CASSQGQGRGDGYTF
TGTGCCAGCTCACAAGGACAGGGTCGGGGAGATGGCTACACCTTC
>TRBV30|TRBD2|many|TRBJ2-1
CAWTGPLAGGYNEQFF
TGTGCCTGGACCGGGCCTCTAGCGGGAGGGTACAATGAGCAGTTCTTC
>TRBV20-1|TRBD1|many|TRBJ2-7
CSAISGGQGAFEQYF
TGCAGTGCTATTTCGGGAGGACAGGGGGCATTCGAGCAGTACTTC
>TRBV7-2|TRBD1|many|TRBJ1-4
CASSQRDSATNEKLFF
TGTGCCAGCAGCCAAAGGGACAGTGCAACTAATGAAAAACTGTTTTTT
>TRBV28|-|few|TRBJ1-4
CASRPGTLAEKLFF
TGTGCCAGCAGACCCGGGACGCTCGCTGAAAAACTGTTTTTT
>TRBV29-1|-|many|TRBJ1-2
CSGGQSANYGYTF
TGCAGCGGTGGACAGTCCGCTAACTATGGCTACACCTTC
>TRBV24-1|-|few|TRBJ2-2
CATSPPPGLGQSGELFF
TGTGCCACCTCCCCGCCGCCGGGACTGGGGCAATCCGGGGAGCTGTTTTTT
>TRBV14|TRBD1|few|TRBJ1-1
CASERRGGLDTEAFF
TGTGCCAGCGAGCGCAGGGGGGGATTGGACACTGAAGCTTTCTTT
>TRBV14|-|many|TRBJ1-2
CASSQVAPRGGGYTF
TGTGCCAGCAGCCAAGTGGCCCCCAGGGGTGGAGGCTACACCTTC
>TRBV9|-|-|TRBJ2-5
CASSVAHGQLATQYF
TGTGCCAGCAGCGTAGCTCATGGGCAGCTTGCGACCCAGTACTTC
>TRBV10-3|TRBD1|many|TRBJ2-7
CAISDTDREPGEQYF
TGTGCCATCAGTGACACAGACAGGGAGCCTGGCGAGCAGTACTTC
>TRBV19|-|few|TRBJ1-5
CASSIAGYSNQPQHF
TGTGCCAGTAGTATTGCGGGGTACAGCAATCAGCCCCAGCATTTT
>TRBV7-9|-|many|TRBJ2-3
CASSSSWGVGTDTQYF
TGTGCCAGCAGTTCCAGTTGGGGGGTCGGCACAGATACGCAGTATTTT
>TRBV20-1|-|many|TRBJ1-1
CSAEVLVNTEAFF
TGCAGTGCTGAGGTTCTGGTTAACACTGAAGCTTTCTTT
>TRBV7-2|TRBD2|many|TRBJ2-5
CASSLYGRGRETQYF
TGTGCCAGCAGCTTATACGGTCGCGGGAGAGAGACCCAGTACTTC
>TRBV28|-|many|TRBJ2-7
CASSLQTAYEQYF
TGTGCCAGCAGTTTACAGACAGCCTACGAGCAGTACTTC
>TRBV7-8|-|many|TRBJ2-7
CASSPRLGGVYEQYF
TGTGCCAGCAGCCCGAGGTTAGGGGGAGTCTACGAGCAGTACTTC
>TRBV2|TRBD2|many|TRBJ2-3
CASFPTSGRITDTQYF
TGTGCCAGCTTCCCGACTAGCGGGAGGATCACAGATACGCAGTATTTT
>TRBV20-1|-|many|TRBJ2-1
CSARDPLTVNEQFF
TGCAGTGCTAGAGATCCCTTGACTGTCAATGAGCAGTTCTTC
>TRBV11-2|-|many|TRBJ2-7
CASSLGASSEQYF
TGTGCCAGCAGCTTAGGGGCGTCTAGCGAGCAGTACTTC
>TRBV18|-|many|TRBJ2-3
CASSPPATAYLDTQYF
TGTGCCAGCTCACCACCGGCGACAGCTTATTTAGATACGCAGTATTTT